Presented here are 5 T cell receptor beta chains from one specimen sequenced in a study of T cells in localized non-small cell lung cancer (dated by TCRdb to about 2020). The library relied on the immunoSEQ multiplex PCR assay. In its TCRdb copy, this immuneACCESS table keeps in-frame sequences only and misses some clones. Where compared with another copy, unresolved V genes explain less than half of these, and the others have no known cause. This sample lists approximately 7,000 clones; 23% were detected once. Jointly, the top ten make up 3.6% of the sample. The sequences come from lung tumor tissue, collected before any cancer treatment. The receptors were sampled from a man aged 35 to 69 with stage III squamous cell lung carcinoma.

The rearrangement links TRBV29-1 to TRBJ2-7, with 7 bases matching TRBD1. V gave up 5 bases and J gave up 4 bases; unmatched junction bases: 5. Per the germline V gene, CDR1 is SQVTM and CDR2 is ANQGSEA. The CDR3 length is 12 residues. CDR3 bases: TGCAGCGTTAAGGGGGCTTATTACGAGCAGTACTTC. Its protein product is CSVKGAYYEQYF.

The gene calls are TRBV15 and TRBJ1-1, with D tentatively TRBD1 (5 bases). Trimming removed 1 base from V and 0 bases from J, with 6 bases in between. Per germline, CDR1 LNHNV and CDR2 YYDKDF (reference sequence). The CDR3 totals 14 residues. Written as DNA, the CDR3 is TGTGCCACCAGCAGAGTAGGGGTGAACACTGAAGCTTTCTTT. Residues: CATSRVGVNTEAFF.

This rearrangement joins TRBV29-1 to TRBJ2-5, with TRBD1 matching 8 bases. In germline, CDR1 is SQVTM, CDR2 ANQGSEA. V shed 0 bases and J 5 bases; nucleotides not matched to a gene: 5. The CDR3 loop spans 14 amino acids. CDR3 region: CSVEEGDRRETQYF. DNA of the CDR3: TGCAGCGTTGAAGAGGGGGACAGGAGGGAGACCCAGTACTTC.

J is TRBJ1-4 and V is TRBV18, with 12 nucleotides matching TRBD1. The junction had 5 bases not matched to a gene; V was cut back by 6 bases and J by 6 bases. CDR1 is KGHSH, CDR2 LQKENI, per germline. The CDR3 runs to 15 residues. This CDR3 reads CASSRDRGPDEKLFF. The CDR3, as DNA: TGTGCCAGCTCCCGGGACAGGGGGCCGGATGAAAAACTGTTTTTT.

A few counts support this clone. The CDR3 DNA follows: TGCGCCAGCAGCCAATTTACTAGCGGGGCCACAGATACGCAGTATTTT. The encoded protein is CASSQFTSGATDTQYF. J is TRBJ2-3 and V is TRBV4-1; 10 bases map to TRBD2. This CDR3 contains 16 residues. The junction had 4 bases not matched to a gene; V was cut back by 2 bases and J by 2 bases. The germline gives CDR1 MGHRA, CDR2 YSYEKL.